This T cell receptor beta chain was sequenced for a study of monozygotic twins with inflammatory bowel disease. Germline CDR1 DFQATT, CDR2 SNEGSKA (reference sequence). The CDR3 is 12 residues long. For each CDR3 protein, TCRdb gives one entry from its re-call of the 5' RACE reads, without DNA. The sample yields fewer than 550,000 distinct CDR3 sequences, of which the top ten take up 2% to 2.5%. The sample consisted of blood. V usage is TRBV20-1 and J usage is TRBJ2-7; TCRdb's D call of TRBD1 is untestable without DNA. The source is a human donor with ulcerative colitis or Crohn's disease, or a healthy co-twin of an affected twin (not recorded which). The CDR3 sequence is CSARPQAYEQYF.